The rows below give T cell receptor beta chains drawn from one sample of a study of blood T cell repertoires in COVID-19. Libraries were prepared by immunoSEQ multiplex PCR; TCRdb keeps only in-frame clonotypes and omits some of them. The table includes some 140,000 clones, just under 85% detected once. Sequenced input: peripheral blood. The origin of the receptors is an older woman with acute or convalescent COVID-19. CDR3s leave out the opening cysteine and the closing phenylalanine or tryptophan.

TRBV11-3,ASSLPGDGGSRGNTIY
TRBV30,AWSVFANQPQH
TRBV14,ASSQAEVTQY
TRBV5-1,ASSGATGLGYT
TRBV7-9,ASSEEGVGVGEQF
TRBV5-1,ASSLMLMNTEAF
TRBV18,ASSPPGTRENEQF
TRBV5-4,ASSSRDTYFNYGYT
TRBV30,AWRQDTQY
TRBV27,ASSLSGGGNQPQH
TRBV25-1,ASSDGGARGSPLH
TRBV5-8,ASSLGLRNEQF
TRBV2,ASTRERGARDEQF
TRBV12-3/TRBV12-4,ASTQTGSEAF
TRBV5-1,ASSLGGTGNTEAF
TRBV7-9,ASSLSGFGYT
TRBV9,ASSPGQGKSQPQH
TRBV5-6,ASSQGLAGANTGELF
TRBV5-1,ASSPPSVAGGANEQF
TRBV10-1,ASSDGQPPGELF
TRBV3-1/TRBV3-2,ASSQSGFGDYGYT
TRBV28,ASSLGGTGANSPLH
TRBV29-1,SVVPGTDTQY
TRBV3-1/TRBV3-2,ASSQGLDTQY
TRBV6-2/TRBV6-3,ASSYSAGAVRAF
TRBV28,ASSSPGQPRDYGYT
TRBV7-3,ASSLAGGDYGYT
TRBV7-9,ASSKGAGNEQF
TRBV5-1,ASSLGQVDSPLH
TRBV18,ASSSGTGSFGYT
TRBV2,ASSLYEQY
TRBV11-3,ASSSRQVPTGELF
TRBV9,ASSVGNSGGYTQY
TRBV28,ASRAGVNTEAF
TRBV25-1,ASSDEGTGDVWKQY
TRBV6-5,ASIAQGARNTEAF
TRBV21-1,ANERSGGATDTQY
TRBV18,ASSRAENQPQH
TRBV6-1,ASSEAWGGPYGYT
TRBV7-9,ASSSAGEGNQPQH
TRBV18,ASSPNEQGVYQPQH
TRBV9,ASSVGQGQDSPLH
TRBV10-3,AISPTGGHGYT
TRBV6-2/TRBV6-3,ASSHRSTEAF
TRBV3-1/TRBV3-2,ASSQRLLTDYGYGYT